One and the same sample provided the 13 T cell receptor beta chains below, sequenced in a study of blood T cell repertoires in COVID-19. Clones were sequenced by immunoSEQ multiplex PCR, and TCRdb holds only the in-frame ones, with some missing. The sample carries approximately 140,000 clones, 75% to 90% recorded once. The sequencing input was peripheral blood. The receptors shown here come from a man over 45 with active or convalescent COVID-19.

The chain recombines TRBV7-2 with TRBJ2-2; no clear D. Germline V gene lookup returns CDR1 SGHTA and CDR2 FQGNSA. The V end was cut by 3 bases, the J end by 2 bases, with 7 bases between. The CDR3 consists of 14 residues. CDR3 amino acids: CASSFLGNTGELFF. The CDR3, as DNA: TGTGCCAGCAGCTTCCTCGGTAACACCGGGGAGCTGTTTTTT.

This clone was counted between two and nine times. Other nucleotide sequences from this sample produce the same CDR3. The CDR3 spells CASSPEYRGPYEQYF. CDR3 nucleotides: TGTGCCAGCTCACCGGAATACAGGGGGCCCTACGAGCAGTACTTC. The J gene is TRBJ2-7, the V gene TRBV18; TRBD1 matches 9 bases. Germline V gives CDR1 KGHSH, CDR2 LQKENI. Germline trimming cut 3 bases from V and 2 bases from J; bases unmatched to any gene: 5. The CDR3 consists of 15 residues.

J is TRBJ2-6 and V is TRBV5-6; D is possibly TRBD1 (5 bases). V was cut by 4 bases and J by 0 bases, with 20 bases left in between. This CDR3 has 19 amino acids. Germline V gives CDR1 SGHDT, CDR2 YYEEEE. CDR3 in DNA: TGTGCCAGCAGCCCGGCTGGGGCATCTACTTTCTCTGGGGCCAACGTCCTGACTTTC. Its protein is CASSPAGASTFSGANVLTF.

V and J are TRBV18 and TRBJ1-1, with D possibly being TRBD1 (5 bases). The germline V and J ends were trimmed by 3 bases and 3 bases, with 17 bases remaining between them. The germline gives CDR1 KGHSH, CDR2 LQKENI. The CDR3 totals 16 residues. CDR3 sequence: CASSPGGIHTDTEAFF. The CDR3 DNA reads TGTGCCAGCTCACCGGGGGGGATTCACACAGACACTGAAGCTTTCTTT.

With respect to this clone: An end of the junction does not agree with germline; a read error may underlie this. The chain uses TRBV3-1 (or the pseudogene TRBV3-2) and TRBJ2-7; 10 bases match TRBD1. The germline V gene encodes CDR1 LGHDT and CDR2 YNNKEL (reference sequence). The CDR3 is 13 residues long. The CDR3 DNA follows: TGTGCCAGCAGCCGGTCTGGCGAGGACAGGGGGGACTTC. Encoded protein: CASSRSGEDRGDF.

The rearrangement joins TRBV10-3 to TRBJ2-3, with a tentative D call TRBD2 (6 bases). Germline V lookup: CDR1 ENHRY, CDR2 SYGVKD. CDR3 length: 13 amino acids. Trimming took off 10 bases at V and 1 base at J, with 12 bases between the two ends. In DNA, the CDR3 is TGTGCCAACCGGGAGCCGGGCACAGATACGCAGTATTTT. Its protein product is CANREPGTDTQYF.

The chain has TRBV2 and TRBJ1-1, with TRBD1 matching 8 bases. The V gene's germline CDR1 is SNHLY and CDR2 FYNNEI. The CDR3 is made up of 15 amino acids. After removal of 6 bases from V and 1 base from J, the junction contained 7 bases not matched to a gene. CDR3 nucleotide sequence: TGTGCCAGCAGCGCGCAGGGGGCTTCGAACACTGAAGCTTTCTTT. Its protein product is CASSAQGASNTEAFF.

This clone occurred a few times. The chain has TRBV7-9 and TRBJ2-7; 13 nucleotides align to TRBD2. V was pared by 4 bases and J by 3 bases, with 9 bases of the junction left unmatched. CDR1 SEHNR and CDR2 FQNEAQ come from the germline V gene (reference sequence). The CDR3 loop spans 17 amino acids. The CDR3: CASSSPWGTSGDYEQYF. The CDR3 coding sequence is TGTGCCAGCAGCTCACCCTGGGGGACTAGCGGGGACTACGAGCAGTACTTC.

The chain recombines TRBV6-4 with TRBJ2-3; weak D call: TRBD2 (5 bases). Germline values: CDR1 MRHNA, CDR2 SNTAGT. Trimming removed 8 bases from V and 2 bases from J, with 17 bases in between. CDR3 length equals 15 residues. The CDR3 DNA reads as TGTGCCAGCGGAAAAACGAGCGGAGCCACAGATACGCAGTATTTT. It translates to CASGKTSGATDTQYF.

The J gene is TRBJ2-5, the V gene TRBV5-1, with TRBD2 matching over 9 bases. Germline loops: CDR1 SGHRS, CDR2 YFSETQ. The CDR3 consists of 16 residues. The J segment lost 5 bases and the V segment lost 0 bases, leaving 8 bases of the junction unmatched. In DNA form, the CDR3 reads TGCGCCAGCAGCTTGGGACTAGCGGTGCGGGGGGAGACCCAGTACTTC. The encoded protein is CASSLGLAVRGETQYF.

Here the CDR3 DNA reads TGTGCCAGCAGCCCCCTCCCTACAGGAATAATTGGCACAGATACGCAGTATTTT. Translating it yields CASSPLPTGIIGTDTQYF. This chain uses TRBV14 with TRBJ2-3; D perhaps matches TRBD1 (5 bases). CDR3 length equals 18 residues. The germline V and J ends were trimmed by 4 bases and 1 base, with 21 bases remaining between them. Germline assignment: CDR1 SGHDN and CDR2 FVKESK.

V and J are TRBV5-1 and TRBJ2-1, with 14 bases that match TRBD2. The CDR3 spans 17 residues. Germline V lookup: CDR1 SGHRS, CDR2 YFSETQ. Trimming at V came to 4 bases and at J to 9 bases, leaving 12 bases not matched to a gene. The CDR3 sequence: CASSKGLAGVSAVEQFF. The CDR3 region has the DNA TGCGCCAGCAGCAAGGGACTAGCGGGAGTCTCTGCGGTTGAGCAGTTCTTC.

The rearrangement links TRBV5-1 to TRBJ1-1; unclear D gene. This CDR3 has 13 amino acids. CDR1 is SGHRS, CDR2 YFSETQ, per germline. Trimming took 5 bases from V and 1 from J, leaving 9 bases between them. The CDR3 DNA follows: TGCGCCAGCAGGACGACTGAGAACACTGAAGCTTTCTTT. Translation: CASRTTENTEAFF.